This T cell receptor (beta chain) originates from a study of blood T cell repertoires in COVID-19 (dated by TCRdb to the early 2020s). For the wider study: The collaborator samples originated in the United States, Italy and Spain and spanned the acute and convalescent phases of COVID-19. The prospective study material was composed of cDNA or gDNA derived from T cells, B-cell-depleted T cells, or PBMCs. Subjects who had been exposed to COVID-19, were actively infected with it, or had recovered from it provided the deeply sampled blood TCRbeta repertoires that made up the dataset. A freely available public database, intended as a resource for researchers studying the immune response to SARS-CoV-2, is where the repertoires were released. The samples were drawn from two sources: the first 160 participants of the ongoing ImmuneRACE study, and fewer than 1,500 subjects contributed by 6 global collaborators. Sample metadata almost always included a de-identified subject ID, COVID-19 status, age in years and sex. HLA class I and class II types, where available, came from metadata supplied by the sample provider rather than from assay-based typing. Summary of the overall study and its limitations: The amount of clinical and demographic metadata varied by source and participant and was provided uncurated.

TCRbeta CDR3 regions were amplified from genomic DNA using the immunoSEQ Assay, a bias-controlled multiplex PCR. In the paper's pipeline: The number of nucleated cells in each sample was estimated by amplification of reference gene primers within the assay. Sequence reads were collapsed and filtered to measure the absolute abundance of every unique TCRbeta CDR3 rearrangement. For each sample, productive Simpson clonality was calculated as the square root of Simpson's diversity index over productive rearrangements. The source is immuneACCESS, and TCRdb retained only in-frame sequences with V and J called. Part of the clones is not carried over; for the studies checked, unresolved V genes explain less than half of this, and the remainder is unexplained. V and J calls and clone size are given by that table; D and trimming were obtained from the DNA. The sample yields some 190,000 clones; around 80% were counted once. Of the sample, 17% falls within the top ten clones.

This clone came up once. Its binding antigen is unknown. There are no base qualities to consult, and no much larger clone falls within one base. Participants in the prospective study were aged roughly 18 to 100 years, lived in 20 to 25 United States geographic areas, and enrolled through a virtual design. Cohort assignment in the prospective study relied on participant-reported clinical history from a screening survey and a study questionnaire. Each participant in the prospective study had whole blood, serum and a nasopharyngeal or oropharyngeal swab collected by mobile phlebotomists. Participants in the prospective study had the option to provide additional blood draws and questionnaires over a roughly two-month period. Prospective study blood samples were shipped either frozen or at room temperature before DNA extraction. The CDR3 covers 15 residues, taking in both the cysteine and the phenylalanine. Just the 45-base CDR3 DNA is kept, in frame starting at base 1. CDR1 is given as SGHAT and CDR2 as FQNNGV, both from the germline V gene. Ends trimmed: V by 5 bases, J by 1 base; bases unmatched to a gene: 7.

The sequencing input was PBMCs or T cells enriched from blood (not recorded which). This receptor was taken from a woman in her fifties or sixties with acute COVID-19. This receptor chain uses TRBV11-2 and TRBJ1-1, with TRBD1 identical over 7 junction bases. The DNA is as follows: TGTGCCAGCAGCACCCGACAGGGAGGGAACACTGAAGCTTTCTTT. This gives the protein CASSTRQGGNTEAFF. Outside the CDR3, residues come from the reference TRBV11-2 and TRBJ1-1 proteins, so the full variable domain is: EAGVAQSPRYKIIEKRQSVAFWCNPISGHATLYWYQQILGQGPKLLIQFQNNGVVDDSQLPKDRFSAERLKGVDSTLKIQPAKLEDSAVYLCASSTRQGGNTEAFFGQGTRLTVV.